A single sample gave rise to the 23 T cell receptor beta chains below, sequenced in a study of lymphopenia after photon versus proton radiotherapy. The method was immunoSEQ multiplex PCR; TCRdb's version includes in-frame clones alone and lacks a portion of them. The table shows some 25,000 clones, with over 80% occurring only once. The source material was peripheral blood, sampled from a patient treated with photon-based radiotherapy. The receptors were sampled from a woman aged 45 to 65 with pancreatic cancer.

The chain employs TRBV28 and TRBJ1-2; 11 bases match TRBD1. V lost 3 bases, J lost 8 bases, and 11 bases stayed unmatched. There are 16 residues in the CDR3. From germline, CDR1 is MDHEN and CDR2 SYDVKM. CDR3 residues: CASSFGTGGQRRGYTF. The CDR3 region has the DNA TGTGCCAGCAGTTTTGGGACAGGGGGTCAGCGTCGGGGCTACACCTTC.

The rearrangement links TRBV23-1 to TRBJ2-1; D uncertain. TRBV23-1 is an ORF, with its function uncertain. The CDR3 contains 13 residues. V gave up 0 bases and J gave up 7 bases, with 7 bases separating them. The CDR3 protein is CASSQSPVNEQFF. As DNA, the CDR3 is TGCGCCAGCAGTCAATCCCCGGTAAATGAGCAGTTCTTC.

The genes are TRBV5-1 and TRBJ1-2, with TRBD1 matching 7 bases. Germline assignment: CDR1 SGHRS and CDR2 YFSETQ. V was pared by 3 bases and J by 2 bases, with 1 base of the junction left unmatched. The CDR3 has 13 amino acids. CDR3 sequence reads: CASSSGQNYGYTF. The CDR3 DNA reads TGCGCCAGCAGCTCGGGACAGAACTATGGCTACACCTTC.

This CDR3 is CASSLHSSYEQYF. DNA of the CDR3: TGTGCCAGCAGCTTACACAGTTCCTACGAGCAGTACTTC. The V and J genes are TRBV7-2 and TRBJ2-7; no firm D call. This CDR3 comprises 13 residues. Looked up from germline, CDR1 is SGHTA and CDR2 is FQGNSA. Trimming took 2 bases from V and 1 from J, leaving 6 bases between them.

This clone occurred once. The V call is TRBV2, the J call TRBJ1-4, with D maybe TRBD1 (6 bases). Looked up from germline, CDR1 is SNHLY and CDR2 is FYNNEI. CDR3 length: 14 residues. Trimming shortened V by 7 bases and J by 8 bases, and 17 bases separated the two germline ends. The CDR3 nucleotides are TGTGCCAGCAAACTCAGGGGCTTTGGGGAAAAACTGTTTTTT. Protein product: CASKLRGFGEKLFF.

This chain links TRBV30 with TRBJ2-1; the match to TRBD1 covers 10 bases. Germline V gene data show CDR1 as GTSNPN and CDR2 as SVGIG (reference sequence). After removal of 2 bases from V and 7 bases from J, the junction contained 14 bases not matched to a gene. The CDR3 runs 17 residues. The CDR3 DNA sequence: TGTGCCTGGAGTTCAGACAGGGGGCTGACAATTCCAAATGAGCAGTTCTTC. Protein sequence: CAWSSDRGLTIPNEQFF.

Here the CDR3 DNA reads TGTGCCAGCAGCTATCTGGGTGAGGCAGGGACATCCGGGGAGCTGTTTTTT. Translation gives CASSYLGEAGTSGELFF. This rearrangement joins TRBV7-9 to TRBJ2-2, with a weak D call TRBD1 (6 bases). The germline CDR1 and CDR2 sequences are SEHNR and FQNEAQ (reference sequence). Trimming took off 4 bases at V and 6 bases at J, with 21 bases between the two ends. This CDR3 spans 17 amino acids.

The chain has TRBV19 and TRBJ2-1; the match to TRBD2 covers 11 bases. CDR3 size: 16 residues. Looked up from germline, CDR1 is LNHDA and CDR2 is SQIVND (reference sequence). V lost 3 bases, J lost 4 bases, and 5 bases stayed unmatched. The CDR3 sequence is CASSIWTSGPYNEQFF. In nucleotides, the CDR3 is TGTGCCAGTAGTATTTGGACTAGCGGGCCATACAATGAGCAGTTCTTC.

V and J are TRBV7-2 and TRBJ1-4; D is unclear. This CDR3 contains 13 residues. V shed 2 bases and J shed 5 bases, with 6 bases lying between them. Germline-derived CDR1 and CDR2 are SGHTA and FQGNSA. The CDR3 nucleotides read TGTGCCAGCAGCTTACGGAGGAATGAAAAACTGTTTTTT. Translating it yields CASSLRRNEKLFF.

This clone was observed once. The chain is built from TRBV6-5 and TRBJ2-7; 8 bases agree with TRBD2. Germline V gene sequence: CDR1 MNHEY, CDR2 SVGAGI. The CDR3 sequence is 14 residues long. V was clipped by 4 bases and J by 4 bases; unmatched bases: 6. CDR3 loop: CASSLAGRMYEQYF. The CDR3 coding sequence is TGTGCCAGCAGTTTAGCGGGAAGAATGTACGAGCAGTACTTC.

This clone has just a few counts. The V and J genes are TRBV11-3 and TRBJ2-3; D is undetermined. Germline V gives CDR1 SGHNT, CDR2 YENEEA. The CDR3 is 14 amino acids. Trimming shortened V by 5 bases and J by 4 bases, and 13 bases separated the two germline ends. The CDR3 region has the DNA TGTGCCAGCAGCCCCGGAGTTTTATCAGATACGCAGTATTTT. Amino acids: CASSPGVLSDTQYF.

The rearrangement uses TRBV5-1 and TRBJ2-2; 12 bases line up with TRBD2. Germline CDR1 reads SGHRS; CDR2 reads YFSETQ. The CDR3 is 17 amino acids. With 0 bases clipped from V and 7 bases from J, the junction kept 7 bases outside the gene matches. DNA for the CDR3: TGCGCCAGCAGCTTGGGACTAGCGGGAGAATTGGGCGGGGAGCTGTTTTTT. Amino acid sequence: CASSLGLAGELGGELFF.

This clone occurred a few times. This chain connects TRBV19 to TRBJ1-5; TRBD1 aligns across 7 bases. CDR1 is LNHDA, CDR2 SQIVND, per germline (reference sequence). V lost 6 bases, J lost 0 bases, and 5 bases stayed unmatched. CDR3 length equals 15 residues. CDR3 region: CASSSGQVSNQPQHF. The CDR3, as DNA: TGTGCCAGTAGCTCCGGACAGGTTAGCAATCAGCCCCAGCATTTT.

The chain employs TRBV27 and TRBJ2-1; D gene uncertain. Germline values: CDR1 MNHEY, CDR2 SMNVEV (reference sequence). The CDR3 is 16 residues long. The V end lost 5 bases, the J end lost 4 bases, and 18 bases lay between the germline ends. CDR3 nucleotide sequence: TGTGCCAGCAGTCCTCTCGGCTTAGGTCTTTACAATGAGCAGTTCTTC. It codes for CASSPLGLGLYNEQFF.

V and J are TRBV29-1 and TRBJ2-1; TRBD2 matches 10 bases. V was clipped by 4 bases and J by 6 bases; unmatched bases: 3. CDR3 length: 13 amino acids. The germline V gene has CDR1 SQVTM and CDR2 ANQGSEA. In DNA form, the CDR3 reads TGCAGCGTTGGACGGACTAGCGGCAATGAGCAGTTCTTC. Translating gives CSVGRTSGNEQFF.

The chain carries TRBV28 and TRBJ1-5; D is perhaps TRBD1 (5 bases). The V end was cut by 3 bases, the J end by 4 bases, with 13 bases between. Per the germline V gene, CDR1 is MDHEN and CDR2 is SYDVKM. The CDR3 is made up of 15 amino acids. Here the CDR3 reads CASSFSLGVNQPQHF. In DNA, the CDR3 is TGTGCCAGCAGTTTTTCCCTAGGGGTTAATCAGCCCCAGCATTTT.

The chain uses TRBV28 and TRBJ1-2; no clear D. CDR1 and CDR2 (germline): MDHEN, SYDVKM. The CDR3 runs 14 residues. The V end was cut by 4 bases, the J end by 0 bases, with 9 bases between. Written as DNA, the CDR3 is TGTGCCAGCAGTTCGGGGATCTCTAACTATGGCTACACCTTC. This gives the protein CASSSGISNYGYTF.

V gene TRBV13 combines with J gene TRBJ2-6, with 13 bases matching TRBD2. The CDR3 loop spans 20 amino acids. After removal of 4 bases from V and 0 bases from J, the junction contained 9 bases not matched to a gene. CDR1 PRHDT and CDR2 FYEKMQ come from the germline V gene (reference sequence). The CDR3 DNA follows: TGTGCCAGCAGCTCCGGGGGACTAGCGGGACTGAGCTCTGGGGCCAACGTCCTGACTTTC. It specifies CASSSGGLAGLSSGANVLTF.

The chain recombines TRBV5-6 with TRBJ1-5; unclear D gene. The CDR3 has 14 amino acids. Trimming stripped 4 bases from V and 4 bases from J, with 12 bases between. The germline gives CDR1 SGHDT, CDR2 YYEEEE. This chain's CDR3 is CASSVWAPNQPQHF. The DNA of the CDR3 is TGTGCCAGCAGCGTATGGGCACCTAATCAGCCCCAGCATTTT.

In DNA form, the CDR3 reads TGTGCCAGCAGCCAAGATCGAGTGCCCAGTCCACCCCTCCACTTT. The encoded protein is CASSQDRVPSPPLHF. This chain uses TRBV14 with TRBJ1-6; no definite D call. Germline V gene sequence: CDR1 SGHDN, CDR2 FVKESK. The CDR3 consists of 15 residues. Trimming took 0 bases from V and 11 from J, leaving 14 bases between them.

The chain joins TRBV2 to TRBJ1-2, with TRBD1 matching 9 bases. V shed 4 bases and J 7 bases; nucleotides not matched to a gene: 7. The CDR3 covers 14 residues. Germline V lookup: CDR1 SNHLY, CDR2 FYNNEI. The CDR3 sequence is CASSGGQGVGGYTF. The CDR3 DNA follows: TGTGCCAGCAGTGGGGGACAGGGAGTCGGTGGCTACACCTTC.

This clone was observed once. The gene calls are TRBV7-2 and TRBJ2-2; 16 bases agree with TRBD2. Losses at the gene ends were 5 bases for V and 10 bases for J; bases not matched to a gene: 7. CDR3 length: 16 amino acids. From germline, CDR1 is SGHTA and CDR2 FQGNSA. The CDR3 is CASSPGLAGGPEELFF. DNA for the CDR3: TGTGCCAGCAGCCCGGGACTAGCGGGAGGGCCCGAGGAGCTGTTTTTT.

The rearrangement joins TRBV7-9 to TRBJ2-5, with TRBD2 matching 7 bases. Germline V gene data show CDR1 as SEHNR and CDR2 as FQNEAQ (reference sequence). V lost 5 bases to trimming and J lost 7 bases; unmatched junction nucleotides: 7. This CDR3 spans 13 amino acids. The CDR3 DNA is TGTGCCAGCAGCACATTAGCGGGTGGGACCCAGTACTTC. It translates to CASSTLAGGTQYF.